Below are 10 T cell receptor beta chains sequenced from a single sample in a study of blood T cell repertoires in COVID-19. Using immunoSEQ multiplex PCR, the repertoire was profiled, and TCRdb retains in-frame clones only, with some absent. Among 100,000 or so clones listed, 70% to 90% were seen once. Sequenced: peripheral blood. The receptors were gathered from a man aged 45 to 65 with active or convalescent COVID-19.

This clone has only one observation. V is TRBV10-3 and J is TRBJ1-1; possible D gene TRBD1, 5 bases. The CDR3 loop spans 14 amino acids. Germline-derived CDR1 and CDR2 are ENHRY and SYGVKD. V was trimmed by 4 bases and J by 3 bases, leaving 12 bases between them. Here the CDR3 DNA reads TGTGCCATCAGTGGTGGAGGGGCTCACACTGAAGCTTTCTTT. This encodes CAISGGGAHTEAFF.

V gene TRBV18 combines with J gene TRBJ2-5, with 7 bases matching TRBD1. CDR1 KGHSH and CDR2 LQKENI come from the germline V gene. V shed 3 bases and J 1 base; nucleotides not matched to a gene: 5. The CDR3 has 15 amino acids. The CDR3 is CASSPPGQPQETQYF. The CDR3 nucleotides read TGTGCCAGCTCACCCCCGGGACAGCCCCAAGAGACCCAGTACTTC. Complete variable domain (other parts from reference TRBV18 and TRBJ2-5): NAGVMQNPRHLVRRRGQEARLRCSPMKGHSHVYWYRQLPEEGLKFMVYLQKENIIDESGMPKERFSAEFPKEGPSILRIQQVVRGDSAAYFCASSPPGQPQETQYFGPGTRLLVL.

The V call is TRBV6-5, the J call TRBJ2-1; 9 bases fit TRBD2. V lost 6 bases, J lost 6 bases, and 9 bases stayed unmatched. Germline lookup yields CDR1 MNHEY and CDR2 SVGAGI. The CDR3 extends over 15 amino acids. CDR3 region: CASRIVAGAANEQFF. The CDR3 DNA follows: TGTGCCAGCAGGATAGTAGCGGGAGCTGCCAATGAGCAGTTCTTC.

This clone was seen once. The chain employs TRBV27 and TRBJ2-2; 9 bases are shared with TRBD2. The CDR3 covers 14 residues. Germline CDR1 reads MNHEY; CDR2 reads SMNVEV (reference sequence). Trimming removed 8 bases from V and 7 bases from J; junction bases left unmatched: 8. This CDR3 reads CASRIAGVDGELFF. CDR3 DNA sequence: TGTGCCAGCCGGATAGCGGGAGTGGACGGGGAGCTGTTTTTT.

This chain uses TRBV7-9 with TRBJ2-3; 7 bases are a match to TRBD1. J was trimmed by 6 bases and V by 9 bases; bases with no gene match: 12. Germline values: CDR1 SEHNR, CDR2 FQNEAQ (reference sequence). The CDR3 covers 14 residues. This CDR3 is CASKDREGMDTQYF. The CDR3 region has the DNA TGTGCCAGTAAAGACAGGGAAGGGATGGATACGCAGTATTTT. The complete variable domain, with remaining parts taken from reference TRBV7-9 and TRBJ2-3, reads DTGVSQNPRHKITKRGQNVTFRCDPISEHNRLYWYRQTLGQGPEFLTYFQNEAQLEKSRLLSDRFSAERPKGSFSTLEIQRTEQGDSAMYLCASKDREGMDTQYFGPGTRLTVL.

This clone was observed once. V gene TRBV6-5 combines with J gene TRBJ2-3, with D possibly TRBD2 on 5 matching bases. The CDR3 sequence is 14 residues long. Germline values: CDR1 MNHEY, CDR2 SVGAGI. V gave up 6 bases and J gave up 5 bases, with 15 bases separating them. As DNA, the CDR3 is TGTGCCAGCAGAGCAACGGTGAGCGGAGATACGCAGTATTTT. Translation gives CASRATVSGDTQYF.

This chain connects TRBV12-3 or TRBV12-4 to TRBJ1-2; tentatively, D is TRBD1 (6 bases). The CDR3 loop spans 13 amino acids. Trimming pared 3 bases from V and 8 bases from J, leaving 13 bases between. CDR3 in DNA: TGTGCCAGCAGTTTCGTACAGGGTCAAGGCTACACCTTC. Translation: CASSFVQGQGYTF.

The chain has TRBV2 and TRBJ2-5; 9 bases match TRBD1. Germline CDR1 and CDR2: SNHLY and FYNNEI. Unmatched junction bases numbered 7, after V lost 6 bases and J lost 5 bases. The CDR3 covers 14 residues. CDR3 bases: TGTGCCAGCAGGAAGGGACAGGGAGGTGAGACCCAGTACTTC. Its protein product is CASRKGQGGETQYF.

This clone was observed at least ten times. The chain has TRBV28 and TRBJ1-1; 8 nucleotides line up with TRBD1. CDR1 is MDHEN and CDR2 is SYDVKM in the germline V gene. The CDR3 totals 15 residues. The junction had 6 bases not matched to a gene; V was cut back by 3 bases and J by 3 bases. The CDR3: CASSFWTGLHTEAFF. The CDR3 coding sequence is TGTGCCAGCAGTTTTTGGACAGGGCTCCACACTGAAGCTTTCTTT. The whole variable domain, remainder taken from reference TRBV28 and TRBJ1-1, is DVKVTQSSRYLVKRTGEKVFLECVQDMDHENMFWYRQDPGLGLRLIYFSYDVKMKEKGDIPEGYSVSREKKERFSLILESASTNQTSMYLCASSFWTGLHTEAFFGQGTRLTVV.

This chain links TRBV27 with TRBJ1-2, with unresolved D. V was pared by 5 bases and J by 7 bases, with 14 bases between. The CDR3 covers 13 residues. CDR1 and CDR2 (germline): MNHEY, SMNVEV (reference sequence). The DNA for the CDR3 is TGTGCCAGCAGTCCAGCCTGGGAGAGTGGCTACACCTTC. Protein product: CASSPAWESGYTF.